This T cell receptor (beta chain) is drawn from a study of T cells in Graves' hyperthyroidism and ophthalmopathy. Overall study findings and caveats: Model output signaled ophthalmopathy a median approximately six months ahead of onset. The blood repertoire included most of the expanded thyroid clonotypes above 0.001. Researchers report that a 13 V-J model separated ophthalmopathy from stable hyperthyroidism.

This clonotype was picked up a small number of times. Its matching antigen is unknown. Over 9 ml of fresh peripheral blood supplied the PBMCs. The V gene lost 0 bases and the J gene lost 9 bases, with 12 bases spanning the gap. Germline V gives CDR1 MNHEY, CDR2 SMNVEV (reference sequence). This CDR3 has 14 residues. RNA transcripts provided the source from which TCR beta CDR3 regions were amplified. First-round RT-PCR targeting the TCR CDR3 was performed with the HTBI primer set. TCRdb redid the calling of the multiplex PCR reads with MiXCR, one entry per CDR3 protein. The sample yields about 480,000 distinct CDR3 sequences, 22% seen once.

The chain employs TRBV27 and TRBJ1-5; D call uncertain. Input material: blood. The receptor was derived from a woman in her 70s with Graves' ophthalmopathy. CDR3 loop: CASSLSGREGPQHF. The CDR3 bases are TGTGCCAGCAGTTTATCGGGGAGGGAAGGGCCCCAGCATTTT.